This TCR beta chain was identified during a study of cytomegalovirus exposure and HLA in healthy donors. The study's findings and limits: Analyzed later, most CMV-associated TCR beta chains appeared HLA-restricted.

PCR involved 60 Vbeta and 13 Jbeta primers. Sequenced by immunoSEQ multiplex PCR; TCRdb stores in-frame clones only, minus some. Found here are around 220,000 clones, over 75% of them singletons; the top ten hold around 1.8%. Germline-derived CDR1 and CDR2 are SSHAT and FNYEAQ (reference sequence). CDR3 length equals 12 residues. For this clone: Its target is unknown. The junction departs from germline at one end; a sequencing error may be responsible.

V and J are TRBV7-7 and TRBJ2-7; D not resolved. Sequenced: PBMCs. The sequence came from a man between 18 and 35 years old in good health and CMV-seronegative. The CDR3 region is CASSHLGSEQYF. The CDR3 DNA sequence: TGTGCTAGCAGCCATCTAGGTAGCGAGCAGTACTTC.